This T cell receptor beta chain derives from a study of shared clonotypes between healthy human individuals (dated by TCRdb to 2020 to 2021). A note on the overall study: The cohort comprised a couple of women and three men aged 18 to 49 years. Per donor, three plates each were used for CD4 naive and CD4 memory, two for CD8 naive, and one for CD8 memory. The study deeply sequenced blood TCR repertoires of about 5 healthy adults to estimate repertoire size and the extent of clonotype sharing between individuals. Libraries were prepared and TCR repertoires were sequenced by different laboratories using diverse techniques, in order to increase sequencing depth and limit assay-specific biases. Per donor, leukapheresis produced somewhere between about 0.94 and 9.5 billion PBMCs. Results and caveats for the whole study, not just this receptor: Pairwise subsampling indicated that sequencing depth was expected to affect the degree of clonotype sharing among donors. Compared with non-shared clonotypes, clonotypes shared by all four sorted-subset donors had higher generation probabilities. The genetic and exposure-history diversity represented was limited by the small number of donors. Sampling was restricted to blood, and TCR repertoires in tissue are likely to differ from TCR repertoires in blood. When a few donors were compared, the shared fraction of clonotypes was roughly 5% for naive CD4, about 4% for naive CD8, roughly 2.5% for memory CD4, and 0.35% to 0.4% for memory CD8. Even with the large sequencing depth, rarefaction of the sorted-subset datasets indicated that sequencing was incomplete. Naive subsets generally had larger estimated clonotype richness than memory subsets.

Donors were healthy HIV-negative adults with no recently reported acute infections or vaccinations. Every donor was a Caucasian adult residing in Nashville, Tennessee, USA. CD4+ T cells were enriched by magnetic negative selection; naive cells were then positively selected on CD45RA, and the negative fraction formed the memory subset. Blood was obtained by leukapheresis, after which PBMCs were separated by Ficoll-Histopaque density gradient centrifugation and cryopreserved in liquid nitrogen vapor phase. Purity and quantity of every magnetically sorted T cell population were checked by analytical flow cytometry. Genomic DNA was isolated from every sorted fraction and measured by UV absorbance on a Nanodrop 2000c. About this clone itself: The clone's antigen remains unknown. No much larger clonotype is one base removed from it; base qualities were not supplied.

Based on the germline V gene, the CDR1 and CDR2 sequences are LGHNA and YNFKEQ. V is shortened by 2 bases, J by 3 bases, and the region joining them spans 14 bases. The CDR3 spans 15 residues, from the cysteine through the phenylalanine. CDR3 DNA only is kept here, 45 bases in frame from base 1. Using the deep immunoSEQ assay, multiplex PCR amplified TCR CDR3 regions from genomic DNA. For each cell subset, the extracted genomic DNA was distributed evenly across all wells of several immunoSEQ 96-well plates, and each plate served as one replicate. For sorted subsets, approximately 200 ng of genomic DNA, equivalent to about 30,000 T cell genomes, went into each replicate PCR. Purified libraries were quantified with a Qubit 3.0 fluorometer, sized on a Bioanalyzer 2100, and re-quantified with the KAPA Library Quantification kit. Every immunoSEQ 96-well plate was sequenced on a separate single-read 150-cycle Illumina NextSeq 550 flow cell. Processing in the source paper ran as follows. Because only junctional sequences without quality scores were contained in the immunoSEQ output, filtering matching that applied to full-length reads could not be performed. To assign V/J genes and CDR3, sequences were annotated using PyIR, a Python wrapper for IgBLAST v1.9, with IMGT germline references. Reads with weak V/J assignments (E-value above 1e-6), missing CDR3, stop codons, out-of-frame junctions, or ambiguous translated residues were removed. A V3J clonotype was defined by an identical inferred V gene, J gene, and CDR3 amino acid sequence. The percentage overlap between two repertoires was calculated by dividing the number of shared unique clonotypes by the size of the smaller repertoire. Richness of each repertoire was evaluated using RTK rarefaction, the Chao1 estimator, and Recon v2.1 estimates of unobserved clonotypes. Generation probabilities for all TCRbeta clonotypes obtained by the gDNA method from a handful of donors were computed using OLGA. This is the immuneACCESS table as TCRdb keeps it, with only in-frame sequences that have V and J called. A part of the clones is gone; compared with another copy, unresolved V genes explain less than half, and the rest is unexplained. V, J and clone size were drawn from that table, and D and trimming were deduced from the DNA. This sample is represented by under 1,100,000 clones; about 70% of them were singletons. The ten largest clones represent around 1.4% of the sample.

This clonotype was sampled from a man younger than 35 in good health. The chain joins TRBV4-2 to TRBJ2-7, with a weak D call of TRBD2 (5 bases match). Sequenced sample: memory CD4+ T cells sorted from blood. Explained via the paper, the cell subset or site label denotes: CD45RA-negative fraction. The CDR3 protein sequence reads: CASSQPGTNNYEQYF. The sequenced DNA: TGTGCCAGCAGCCAACCGGGAACTAACAACTACGAGCAGTACTTC.